The present entry profiles one T cell receptor (beta chain) with its context. Its binding antigen is unknown. No base qualities exist here, and no much larger clone lies one base off it. The sample comes from a study of blood T cell repertoires in COVID-19 (dated by TCRdb to about 2020). Some background on the complete study: The collaborator samples originated in the United States, Italy and Spain and spanned the acute and convalescent phases of COVID-19. Where HLA class I and class II types were available, the types were taken from metadata supplied by the sample provider, not from assay-based typing. The dataset comprised deeply sampled blood TCRbeta repertoires from subjects exposed to, actively infected with, or recovered from COVID-19. Nearly every sample came with metadata listing a de-identified subject ID, COVID-19 status, age in years and sex. The material from the prospective study consisted of cDNA or gDNA derived from T cells, B-cell-depleted T cells, or PBMCs. A freely available public database, intended as a resource for researchers studying the immune response to SARS-CoV-2, is where the repertoires were released. The samples were drawn from two sources: the first 160 participants of the ongoing ImmuneRACE study, and fewer than 1,500 subjects contributed by 6 global collaborators.

TCRbeta CDR3 regions were amplified from genomic DNA using the immunoSEQ Assay, a bias-controlled multiplex PCR. Processing in the source paper ran as follows. The number of nucleated cells in each sample was estimated from the amplification of reference gene primers within the assay. To quantify the absolute abundance of each unique TCRbeta CDR3 rearrangement, sequence reads were collapsed and filtered. Productive Simpson clonality was computed per sample as the square root of Simpson's diversity index over productive rearrangements. As stored in TCRdb, this immuneACCESS dataset retains in-frame rearrangements with V and J assigned. A fraction of the clones does not appear; measured against another copy, unresolved V genes explain less than half of the discrepancy, and the remainder lacks a known reason. V, J and clone size reflect that table, while D and trimming were determined from the DNA. The sample yields some 140,000 clones; approximately 81% were counted once. The top ten clonotypes cover about 5.5% of the sample.

Study-wide findings and limitations: How much clinical and demographic metadata was included differed by source and by participant, and the metadata was provided uncurated.

Enrolling through a virtual design, the prospective study's participants ranged in age from roughly 18 to 100 years and lived across 20 to 30 United States geographic areas. Cohort assignment in the prospective study relied on participant-reported clinical history from a screening survey and a study questionnaire. Mobile phlebotomists in the prospective study collected whole blood, serum and a nasopharyngeal or oropharyngeal swab from every participant. Prospective study participants could optionally give additional blood draws and questionnaires over a 2-month period. Blood samples from the prospective study were shipped frozen or at room temperature prior to DNA extraction. Trimming removed 2 bases from V and 0 bases from J, leaving 7 bases between the germline ends. The CDR3 spans 14 residues, from the cysteine through the phenylalanine. This entry keeps only the CDR3 DNA: 42 bases, framed from base 1. CDR1 and CDR2, per the germline V gene (reference sequence), are LNHDA and SQIVND.

The sequenced sample was PBMCs or T cells enriched from blood (not recorded which). This clonotype was sampled from a man in his forties with acute COVID-19. The sequence is built from TRBV19 and TRBJ2-5; the D gene is not confidently resolved. CDR3 loop: CASSIRGNQETQYF. The base sequence is TGTGCCAGTAGTATAAGAGGAAACCAAGAGACCCAGTACTTC.